The 8 T cell receptor beta chains below were found in one sample sequenced in a study of T cells after yellow fever vaccination. TCRdb ran MiXCR on the 5' RACE reads and lists one entry per CDR3 protein. The data contain about 510,000 distinct CDR3 sequences, less than 25% of them singletons. The sample here was PBMCs, taken about 20 days after the first yellow fever vaccination. These receptors were taken from a man younger than 35 who received the YFV17D yellow fever vaccine.

This chain uses TRBV24-1 with TRBJ2-1; 14 positions agree with TRBD2. Germline-derived CDR1 and CDR2 are KGHDR and SFDVKD. The CDR3 length is 15 residues. The ends lost 2 bases at V and 8 bases at J; junction bases unmatched: 1. This chain's CDR3 is CATSDSGLAGDEQFF. CDR3 DNA sequence: TGTGCCACCAGTGATTCGGGACTAGCGGGGGATGAGCAGTTCTTC.

This clonotype was recorded a few times. The chain uses TRBV4-2 and TRBJ2-7; weak D call: TRBD1 (6 bases). The V gene's germline CDR1 is LGHNA and CDR2 YNFKEQ. This CDR3 spans 14 amino acids. V dropped 0 bases and J dropped 3 bases, with 9 bases sitting between them. The CDR3 reads CASSQDAQGYEQYF. DNA of the CDR3: TGTGCCAGCAGCCAAGATGCACAGGGCTACGAGCAGTACTTC.

The chain employs TRBV25-1 and TRBJ1-6, with D maybe TRBD1 (5 bases). Germline V lookup: CDR1 MGHDK, CDR2 SYGVNS. The CDR3 runs 16 residues. Trimming cost V 0 bases and J 5 bases, with 11 bases left between them. The DNA for the CDR3 is TGTGCCAGCAGTGAATATGGCGACAGAGATAATTCACCCCTCCACTTT. Translating it yields CASSEYGDRDNSPLHF.

This clonotype has more than one count but fewer than ten. V is TRBV3-1 and J is TRBJ1-6; D is uncertain. The CDR3 runs to 17 residues. Germline V gene data show CDR1 as LGHDT and CDR2 as YNNKEL (reference sequence). Trimming removed 1 base at V and 7 bases at J, with 17 bases between. CDR3 loop: CASSQVSEGSWNSPLHF. The CDR3 DNA reads as TGTGCCAGCAGCCAAGTTAGTGAAGGCTCCTGGAATTCACCCCTCCACTTT.

This clonotype was seen more than once but under ten times. This rearrangement joins TRBV28 to TRBJ2-7; the match to TRBD1 covers 7 bases. Germline values: CDR1 MDHEN, CDR2 SYDVKM. This CDR3 region has 12 residues. Trimming removed 5 bases from V and 6 bases from J; junction bases left unmatched: 4. In DNA, the CDR3 is TGTGCCAGCAGTGCCCGGGACAGCGAGCAGTACGTC. Translation: CASSARDSEQYV.

The chain uses TRBV4-3 and TRBJ1-2, with D unresolved. The CDR3 is made up of 14 amino acids. Germline V lookup: CDR1 LGHNA, CDR2 YSLEER. The V and J ends lost 0 bases and 7 bases respectively, with 12 bases between them. CDR3 DNA sequence: TGCGCCAGCAGCCAAGAACACAGCTTTGGTGGCTACACCTTC. Protein: CASSQEHSFGGYTF.

V usage is TRBV7-2 and J usage is TRBJ2-1, with 7 bases identical to TRBD1. Germline V gene sequence: CDR1 SGHTA, CDR2 FQGNSA. The CDR3 extends over 15 amino acids. Trimming removed 5 bases from V and 2 bases from J; junction bases left unmatched: 6. CDR3 sequence (DNA): TGTGCCAGCAGCAACCGACAGGGACCCTACAATGAGCAGTTCTTC. Protein product: CASSNRQGPYNEQFF.

As DNA, the CDR3 is TGTGCCAGCAGCGCAGACAGCAATGAGCAGTTCTTC. Translated, it gives CASSADSNEQFF. V is TRBV5-6 and J is TRBJ2-1, with a possible D match to TRBD1 (5 bases). The CDR3 loop spans 12 amino acids. V was cut by 4 bases and J by 6 bases, with 8 bases left in between. Looked up from germline, CDR1 is SGHDT and CDR2 is YYEEEE.